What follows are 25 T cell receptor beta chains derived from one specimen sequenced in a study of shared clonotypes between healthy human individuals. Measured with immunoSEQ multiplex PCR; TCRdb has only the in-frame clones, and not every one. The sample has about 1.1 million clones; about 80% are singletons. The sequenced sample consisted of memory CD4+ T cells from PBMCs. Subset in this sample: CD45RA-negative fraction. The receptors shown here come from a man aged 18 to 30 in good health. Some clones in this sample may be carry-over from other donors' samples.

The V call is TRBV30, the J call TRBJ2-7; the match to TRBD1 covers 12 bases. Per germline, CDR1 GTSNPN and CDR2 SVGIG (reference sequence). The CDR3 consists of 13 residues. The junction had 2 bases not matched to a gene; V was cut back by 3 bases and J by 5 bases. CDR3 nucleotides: TGTGCCTGGAGCGGGGACAGGGGGCACGAGCAGTACTTC. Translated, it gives CAWSGDRGHEQYF.

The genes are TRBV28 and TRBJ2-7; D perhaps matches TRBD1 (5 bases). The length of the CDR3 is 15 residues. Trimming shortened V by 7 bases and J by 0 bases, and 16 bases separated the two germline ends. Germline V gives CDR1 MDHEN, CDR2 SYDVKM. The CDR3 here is CASTYFWGDSYEQYF. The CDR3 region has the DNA TGTGCCAGCACCTATTTCTGGGGCGACTCCTACGAGCAGTACTTC.

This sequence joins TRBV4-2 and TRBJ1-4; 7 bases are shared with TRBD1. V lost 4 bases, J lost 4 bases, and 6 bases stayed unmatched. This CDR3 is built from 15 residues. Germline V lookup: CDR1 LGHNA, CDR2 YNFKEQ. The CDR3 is CASSPRTGDNEKLFF. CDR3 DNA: TGTGCCAGCAGCCCCCGGACAGGCGATAATGAAAAACTGTTTTTT.

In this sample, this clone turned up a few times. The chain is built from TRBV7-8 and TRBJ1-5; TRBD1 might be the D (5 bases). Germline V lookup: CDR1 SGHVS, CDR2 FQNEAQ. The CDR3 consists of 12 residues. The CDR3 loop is CATARVNQPQHF. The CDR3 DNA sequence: TGTGCTACGGCCAGGGTTAATCAGCCCCAGCATTTT.

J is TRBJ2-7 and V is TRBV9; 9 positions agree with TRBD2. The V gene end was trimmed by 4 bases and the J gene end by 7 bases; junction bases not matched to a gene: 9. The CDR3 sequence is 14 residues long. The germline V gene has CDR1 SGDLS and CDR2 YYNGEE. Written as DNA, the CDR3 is TGTGCCAGCAGCACCGTAGCGGGAGTTGGTGAGCAGTACTTC. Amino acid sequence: CASSTVAGVGEQYF. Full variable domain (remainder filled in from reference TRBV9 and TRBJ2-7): DSGVTQTPKHLITATGQRVTLRCSPRSGDLSVYWYQQSLDQGLQFLIQYYNGEERAKGNILERFSAQQFPDLHSELNLSSLELGDSALYFCASSTVAGVGEQYFGPGTRLTVT.

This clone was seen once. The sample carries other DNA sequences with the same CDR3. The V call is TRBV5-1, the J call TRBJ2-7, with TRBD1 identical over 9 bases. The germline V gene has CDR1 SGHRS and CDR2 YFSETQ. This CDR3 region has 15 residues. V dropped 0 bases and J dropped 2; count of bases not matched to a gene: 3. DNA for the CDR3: TGCGCCAGCAGCTTGGGGACAGGGGTGACCTACGAGCAGTACTTC. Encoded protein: CASSLGTGVTYEQYF. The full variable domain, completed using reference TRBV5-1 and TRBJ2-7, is KAGVTQTPRYLIKTRGQQVTLSCSPISGHRSVSWYQQTPGQGLQFLFEYFSETQRNKGNFPGRFSGRQFSNSRSEMNVSTLELGDSALYLCASSLGTGVTYEQYFGPGTRLTVT.

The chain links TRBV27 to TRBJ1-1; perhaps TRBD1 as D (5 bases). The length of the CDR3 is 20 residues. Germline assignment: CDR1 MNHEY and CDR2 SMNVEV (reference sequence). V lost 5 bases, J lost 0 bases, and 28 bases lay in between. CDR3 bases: TGTGCCAGCAGTATACCGGGACCCACGGATAGCTCTTTAGTGAACACTGAAGCTTTCTTT. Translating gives CASSIPGPTDSSLVNTEAFF.

The DNA for the CDR3 is TGTGCCTGGAGGTCCAGCGCCTCAACGCTAGCCAAAAACATTCAGTACTTC. Encoded protein: CAWRSSASTLAKNIQYF. The V and J genes are TRBV30 and TRBJ2-4; D unclear. Germline values: CDR1 GTSNPN, CDR2 SVGIG (reference sequence). The V end was cut by 3 bases, the J end by 0 bases, with 18 bases between. The CDR3 is 17 amino acids.

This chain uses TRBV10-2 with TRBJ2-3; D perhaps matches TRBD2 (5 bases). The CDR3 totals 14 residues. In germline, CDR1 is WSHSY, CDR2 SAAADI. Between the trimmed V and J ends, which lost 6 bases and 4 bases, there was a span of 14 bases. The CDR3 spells CASRSPLASDTQYF. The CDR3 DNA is TGCGCCAGCAGGTCTCCGCTAGCTTCAGATACGCAGTATTTT.

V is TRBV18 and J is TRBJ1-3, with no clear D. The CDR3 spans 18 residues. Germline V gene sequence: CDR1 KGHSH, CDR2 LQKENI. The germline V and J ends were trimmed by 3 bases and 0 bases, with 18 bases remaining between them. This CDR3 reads CASSPGRFFQTSGNTIYF. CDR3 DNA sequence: TGTGCCAGCTCACCGGGCAGGTTCTTCCAGACCTCTGGAAACACCATATATTTT.

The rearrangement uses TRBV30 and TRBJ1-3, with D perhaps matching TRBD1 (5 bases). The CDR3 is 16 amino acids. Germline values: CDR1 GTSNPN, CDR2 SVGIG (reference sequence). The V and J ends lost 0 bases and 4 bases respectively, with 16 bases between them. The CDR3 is CAWSVASGGGGNTIYF. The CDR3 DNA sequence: TGTGCCTGGAGTGTAGCTTCCGGGGGGGGAGGAAACACCATATATTTT.

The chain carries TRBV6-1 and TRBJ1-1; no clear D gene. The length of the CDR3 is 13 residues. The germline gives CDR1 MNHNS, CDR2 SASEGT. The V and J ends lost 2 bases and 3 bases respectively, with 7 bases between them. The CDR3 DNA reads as TGTGCCAGCAGTGAATACCGGGACACTGAAGCTTTCTTT. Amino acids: CASSEYRDTEAFF.

The CDR3 nucleotides read TGTGCCAGCAGTTTTAAATGGGCTAGCGGGAGTGGCTACGAGCAGTACTTC. Encoded protein: CASSFKWASGSGYEQYF. J is TRBJ2-7 and V is TRBV28; TRBD2 aligns across 10 bases. Germline V gives CDR1 MDHEN, CDR2 SYDVKM. The length of the CDR3 is 17 residues. Losses at the gene ends were 3 bases for V and 3 bases for J; bases not matched to a gene: 11.

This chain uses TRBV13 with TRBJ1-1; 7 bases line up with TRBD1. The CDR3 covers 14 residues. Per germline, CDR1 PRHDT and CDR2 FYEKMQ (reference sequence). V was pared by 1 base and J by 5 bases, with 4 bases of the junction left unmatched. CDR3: CASSLDSGGTEAFF. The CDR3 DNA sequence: TGTGCCAGCAGCTTAGATTCAGGGGGGACTGAAGCTTTCTTT.

The CDR3 DNA follows: TGTGCCAGCAGCCCTCAGGGAAGTTACGCTGAAGCTTTCTTT. This gives the protein CASSPQGSYAEAFF. This sequence joins TRBV7-9 and TRBJ1-1, with D perhaps matching TRBD1 (5 bases). This CDR3 comprises 14 residues. Per the germline V gene, CDR1 is SEHNR and CDR2 is FQNEAQ (reference sequence). V lost 5 bases to trimming and J lost 6 bases, with 16 bases between them.

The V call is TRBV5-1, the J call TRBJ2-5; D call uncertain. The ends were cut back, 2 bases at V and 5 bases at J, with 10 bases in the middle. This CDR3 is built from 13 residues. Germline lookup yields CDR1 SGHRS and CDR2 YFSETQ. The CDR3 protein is CASSFWDDETQYF. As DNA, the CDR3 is TGCGCCAGCAGCTTTTGGGATGATGAGACCCAGTACTTC.

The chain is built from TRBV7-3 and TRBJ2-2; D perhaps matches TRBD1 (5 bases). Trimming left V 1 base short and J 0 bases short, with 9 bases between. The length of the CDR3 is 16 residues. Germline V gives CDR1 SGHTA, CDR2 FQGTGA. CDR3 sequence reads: CASSLMVRANTGELFF. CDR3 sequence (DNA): TGTGCCAGCAGCTTAATGGTCAGGGCGAACACCGGGGAGCTGTTTTTT.

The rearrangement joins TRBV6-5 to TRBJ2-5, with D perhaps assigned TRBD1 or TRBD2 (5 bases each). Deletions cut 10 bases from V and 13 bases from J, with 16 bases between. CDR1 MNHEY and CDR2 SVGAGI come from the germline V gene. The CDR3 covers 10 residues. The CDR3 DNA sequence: TGTGCCAACTCACCCGGGACCTCGTACTTC. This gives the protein CANSPGTSYF.

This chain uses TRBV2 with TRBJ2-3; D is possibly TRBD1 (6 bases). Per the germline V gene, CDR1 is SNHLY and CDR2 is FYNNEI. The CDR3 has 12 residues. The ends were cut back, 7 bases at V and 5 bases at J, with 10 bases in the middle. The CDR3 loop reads CASNRVQDTQYF. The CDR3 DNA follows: TGTGCCAGCAACAGGGTACAAGATACGCAGTATTTT.

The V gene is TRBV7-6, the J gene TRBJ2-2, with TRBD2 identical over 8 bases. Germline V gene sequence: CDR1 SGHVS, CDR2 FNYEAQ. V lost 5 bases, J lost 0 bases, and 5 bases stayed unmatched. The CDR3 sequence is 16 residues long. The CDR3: CASSILAGTNTGELFF. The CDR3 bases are TGTGCCAGCAGCATTTTAGCGGGAACGAACACCGGGGAGCTGTTTTTT.

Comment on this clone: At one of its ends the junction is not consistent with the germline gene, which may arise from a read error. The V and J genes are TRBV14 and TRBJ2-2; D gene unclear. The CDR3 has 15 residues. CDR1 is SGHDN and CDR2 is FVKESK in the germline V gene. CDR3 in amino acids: CAGSQETNGTGELFF. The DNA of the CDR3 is TGTGCCGGCAGCCAAGAGACGAACGGGACCGGGGAGCTGTTTTTT.

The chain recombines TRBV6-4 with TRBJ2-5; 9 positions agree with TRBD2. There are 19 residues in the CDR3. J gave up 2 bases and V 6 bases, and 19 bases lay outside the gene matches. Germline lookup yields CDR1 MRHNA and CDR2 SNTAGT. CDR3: CASSGERLAEGAYQETQYF. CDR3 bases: TGTGCCAGCAGCGGAGAAAGACTAGCGGAGGGGGCGTATCAAGAGACCCAGTACTTC.

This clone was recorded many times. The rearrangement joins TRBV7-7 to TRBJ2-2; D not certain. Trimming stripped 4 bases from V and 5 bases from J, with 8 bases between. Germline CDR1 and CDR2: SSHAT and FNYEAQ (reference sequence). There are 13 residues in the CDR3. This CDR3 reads CASSSVETGELFF. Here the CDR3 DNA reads TGTGCCAGCAGCTCTGTAGAAACCGGGGAGCTGTTTTTT.

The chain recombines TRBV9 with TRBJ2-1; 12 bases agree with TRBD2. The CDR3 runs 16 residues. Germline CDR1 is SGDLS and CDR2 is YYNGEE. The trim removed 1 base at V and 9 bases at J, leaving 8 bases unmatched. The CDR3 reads CASSVSPASGRVEQFF. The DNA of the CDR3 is TGTGCCAGCAGCGTATCCCCAGCTAGCGGGAGGGTTGAGCAGTTCTTC.

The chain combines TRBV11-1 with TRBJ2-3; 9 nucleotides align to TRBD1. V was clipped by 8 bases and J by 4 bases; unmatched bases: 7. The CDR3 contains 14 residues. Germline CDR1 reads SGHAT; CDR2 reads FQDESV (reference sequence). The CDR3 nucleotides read TGTGCCAGCCTCGAACAGGGGGCATCAGATACGCAGTATTTT. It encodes CASLEQGASDTQYF.